One and the same sample provided the 14 T cell receptor beta chains below, sequenced in a study of CXCR3-negative and CXCR3-positive naive CD8 T cells. The libraries of TRB cDNA were constructed through 5' RACE using UMI labels. One entry per CDR3 protein, without DNA, is what TCRdb gives after re-calling the 5' RACE reads. The ten top clones account for about 1.5%, within a sample of 90,000 to 100,000 distinct CDR3 sequences. Sequencing was carried out using naive CXCR3- CD8+ T cells from blood. Indicated subset: CD45RO-CCR7+CD27+CD95- naive CD8+ T cells lacking CXCR3 (TNR3-). These receptors all stem from a human donor in good health. Some clones in this sample may be carry-over from other donors' samples.

The chain has TRBV29-1 and TRBJ2-3. The germline gives CDR1 SQVTM, CDR2 ANQGSEA. This CDR3 comprises 16 residues. CDR3 sequence: CSVEDFIHPQTDTQYF.

The CDR3 is CASSLEPTAYGYTF. This rearrangement joins TRBV7-9 to TRBJ1-2; TCRdb's D call of TRBD1 is untestable without DNA. This CDR3 has 14 amino acids. Germline V gives CDR1 SEHNR, CDR2 FQNEAQ (reference sequence).

In terms of frequency, this clonotype is medium-sized. This chain uses TRBV18 with TRBJ1-1. CDR1 KGHSH and CDR2 LQKENI come from the germline V gene. The CDR3 covers 12 residues. The chain's CDR3 is CASSPSEAEAFF.

The chain couples TRBV7-9 to TRBJ2-1; absent DNA, TCRdb's TRBD2 call cannot be checked. The CDR3 covers 18 residues. CDR1 and CDR2 (germline): SEHNR, FQNEAQ (reference sequence). The CDR3: CASSLAGGLADTYNEQFF. The whole variable domain, filled in from reference TRBV7-9 and TRBJ2-1, reads DTGVSQNPRHKITKRGQNVTFRCDPISEHNRLYWYRQTLGQGPEFLTYFQNEAQLEKSRLLSDRFSAERPKGSFSTLEIQRTEQGDSAMYLCASSLAGGLADTYNEQFFGPGTRLTVL.

The V call is TRBV29-1, the J call TRBJ1-3. CDR1 is SQVTM and CDR2 is ANQGSEA in the germline V gene. The length of the CDR3 is 16 residues. CDR3: CSVHSGTPDSGNTIYF.

CDR3 region: CASSKTSGGATDTQYF. V usage is TRBV12-3 or TRBV12-4 and J usage is TRBJ2-3; as DNA is missing, the TRBD2 call by TCRdb cannot be tested. The CDR3 length is 16 residues.

V and J are TRBV12-3 or TRBV12-4 and TRBJ2-1; TCRdb designates TRBD2, a call that cannot be tested without DNA. CDR3 size: 16 residues. The CDR3 protein is CASTRPPPDSYNEQFF.

The chain's CDR3 is CASSQDPGARLYF. This chain connects TRBV14 to TRBJ2-3; as DNA is missing, the TRBD1 call by TCRdb cannot be tested. The germline V gene has CDR1 SGHDN and CDR2 FVKESK. CDR3 length: 13 residues.

The chain is built from TRBV13 and TRBJ2-1; absent DNA, TCRdb's TRBD1 call cannot be checked. This CDR3 has 16 amino acids. From germline, CDR1 is PRHDT and CDR2 FYEKMQ (reference sequence). CDR3 loop: CASSIRGRKTYNEQFF.

The chain combines TRBV13 with TRBJ2-1; TCRdb's D call, TRBD2, is unchecked because there is no DNA. The CDR3 is made up of 19 amino acids. Germline loops: CDR1 PRHDT, CDR2 FYEKMQ (reference sequence). The CDR3 region is CASSLGRGSGRTSYNEQFF.

V usage is TRBV7-6 and J usage is TRBJ2-1; TCRdb's D call of TRBD2 is untestable without DNA. The CDR3 runs 15 residues. The V gene's germline CDR1 is SGHVS and CDR2 FNYEAQ. CDR3 region: CASSLDGRVYNEQFF.

The chain combines TRBV12-3 or TRBV12-4 with TRBJ1-1. The CDR3 loop spans 14 amino acids. The CDR3 spells CASQGPLVSTEAFF.

This chain links TRBV20-1 with TRBJ1-6. Germline CDR1 DFQATT, CDR2 SNEGSKA (reference sequence). This CDR3 is built from 14 residues. The chain's CDR3 is CSARGSSYNSPLHF.

This sequence joins TRBV20-1 and TRBJ2-7. The CDR3 loop spans 13 amino acids. Germline values: CDR1 DFQATT, CDR2 SNEGSKA (reference sequence). The CDR3 region is CSARIPEIYEQYF.